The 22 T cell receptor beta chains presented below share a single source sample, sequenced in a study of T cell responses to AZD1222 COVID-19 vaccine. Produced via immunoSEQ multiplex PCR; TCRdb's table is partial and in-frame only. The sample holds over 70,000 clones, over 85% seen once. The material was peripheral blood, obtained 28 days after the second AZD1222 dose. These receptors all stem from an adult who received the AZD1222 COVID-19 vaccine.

The CDR3 loop reads CASSLARQEETQYF. In DNA, the CDR3 is TGTGCCAGCAGTTTAGCCAGACAAGAAGAGACCCAGTACTTC. This sequence joins TRBV28 and TRBJ2-5; D is unresolved. Germline loops: CDR1 MDHEN, CDR2 SYDVKM. This CDR3 spans 14 amino acids. Trimming took off 2 bases at V and 3 bases at J, with 10 bases between the two ends.

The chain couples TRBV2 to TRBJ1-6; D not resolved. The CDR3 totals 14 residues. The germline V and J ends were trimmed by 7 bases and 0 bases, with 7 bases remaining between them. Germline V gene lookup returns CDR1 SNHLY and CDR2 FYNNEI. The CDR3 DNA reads TGTGCCAGCATGCGGAGCTCCTATAATTCACCCCTCCACTTT. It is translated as CASMRSSYNSPLHF.

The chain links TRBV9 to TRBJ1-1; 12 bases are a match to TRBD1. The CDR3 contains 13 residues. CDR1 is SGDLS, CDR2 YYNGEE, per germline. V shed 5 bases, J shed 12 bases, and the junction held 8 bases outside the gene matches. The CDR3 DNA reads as TGTGCCAGCAGTCGGGGACAGGGGGCGCAGCCTTTCTTT. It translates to CASSRGQGAQPFF. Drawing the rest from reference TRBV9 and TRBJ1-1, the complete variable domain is DSGVTQTPKHLITATGQRVTLRCSPRSGDLSVYWYQQSLDQGLQFLIQYYNGEERAKGNILERFSAQQFPDLHSELNLSSLELGDSALYFCASSRGQGAQPFFGQGTRLTVV.

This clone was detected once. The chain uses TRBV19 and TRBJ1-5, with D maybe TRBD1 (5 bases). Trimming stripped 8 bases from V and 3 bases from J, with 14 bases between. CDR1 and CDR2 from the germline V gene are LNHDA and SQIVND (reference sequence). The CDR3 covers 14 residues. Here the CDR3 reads CASARVLFNQPQHF. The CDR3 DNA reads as TGTGCCAGTGCCAGGGTTCTCTTCAATCAGCCCCAGCATTTT.

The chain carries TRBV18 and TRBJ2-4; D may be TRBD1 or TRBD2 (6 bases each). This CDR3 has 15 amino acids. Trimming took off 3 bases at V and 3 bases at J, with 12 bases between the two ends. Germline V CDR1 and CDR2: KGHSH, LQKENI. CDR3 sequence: CASSPRGADKNIQYF. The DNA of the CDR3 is TGTGCCAGCTCACCTAGGGGGGCGGACAAAAACATTCAGTACTTC. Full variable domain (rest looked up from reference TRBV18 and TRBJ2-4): NAGVMQNPRHLVRRRGQEARLRCSPMKGHSHVYWYRQLPEEGLKFMVYLQKENIIDESGMPKERFSAEFPKEGPSILRIQQVVRGDSAAYFCASSPRGADKNIQYFGAGTRLSVL.

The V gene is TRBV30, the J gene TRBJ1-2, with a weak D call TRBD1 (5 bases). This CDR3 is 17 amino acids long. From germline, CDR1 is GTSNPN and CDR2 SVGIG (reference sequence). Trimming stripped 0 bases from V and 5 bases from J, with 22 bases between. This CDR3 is CAWSVPGAHGVLYGYTF. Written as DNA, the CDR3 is TGTGCCTGGAGTGTCCCTGGGGCTCACGGAGTTTTATATGGCTACACCTTC.

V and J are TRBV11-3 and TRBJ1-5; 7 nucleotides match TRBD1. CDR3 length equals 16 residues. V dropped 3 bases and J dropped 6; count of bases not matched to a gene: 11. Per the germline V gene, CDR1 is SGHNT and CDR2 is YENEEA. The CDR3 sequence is CASSFGRQGLGQPQHF. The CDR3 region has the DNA TGTGCCAGCAGCTTCGGGAGACAGGGATTAGGTCAGCCCCAGCATTTT. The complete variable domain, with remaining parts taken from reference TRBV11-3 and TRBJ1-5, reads EAGVVQSPRYKIIEKKQPVAFWCNPISGHNTLYWYLQNLGQGPELLIRYENEEAVDDSQLPKDRFSAERLKGVDSTLKIQPAELGDSAVYLCASSFGRQGLGQPQHFGDGTRLSIL.

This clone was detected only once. The DNA for the CDR3 is TGTGCCATCAGTGAGACCCGAGGCGAGCAGTACTTC. This codes for CAISETRGEQYF. J is TRBJ2-7 and V is TRBV10-3; no reliable D call. Germline V gene data show CDR1 as ENHRY and CDR2 as SYGVKD. This CDR3 spans 12 amino acids. V was trimmed by 2 bases and J by 6 bases, leaving 8 bases between them.

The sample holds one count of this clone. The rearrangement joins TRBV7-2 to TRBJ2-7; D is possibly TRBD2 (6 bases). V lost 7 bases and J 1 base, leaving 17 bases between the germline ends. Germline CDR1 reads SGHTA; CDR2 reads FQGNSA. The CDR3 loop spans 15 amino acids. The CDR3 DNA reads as TGTGCCAGCACCGAAAACCGGGGGTGGTCCTACGAGCAGTACTTC. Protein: CASTENRGWSYEQYF.

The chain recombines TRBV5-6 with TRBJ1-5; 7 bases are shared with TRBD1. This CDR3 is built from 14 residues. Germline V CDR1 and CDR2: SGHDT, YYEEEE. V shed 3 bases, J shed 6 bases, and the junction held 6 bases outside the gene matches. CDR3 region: CASSSDREGQPQHF. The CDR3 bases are TGTGCCAGCAGCTCCGACAGGGAGGGTCAGCCCCAGCATTTT.

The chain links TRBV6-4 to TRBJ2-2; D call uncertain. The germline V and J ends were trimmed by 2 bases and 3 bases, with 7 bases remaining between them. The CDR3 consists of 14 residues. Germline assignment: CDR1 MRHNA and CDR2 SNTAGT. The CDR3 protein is CASSDGRDTGELFF. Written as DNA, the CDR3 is TGTGCCAGCAGTGACGGAAGGGACACCGGGGAGCTGTTTTTT.

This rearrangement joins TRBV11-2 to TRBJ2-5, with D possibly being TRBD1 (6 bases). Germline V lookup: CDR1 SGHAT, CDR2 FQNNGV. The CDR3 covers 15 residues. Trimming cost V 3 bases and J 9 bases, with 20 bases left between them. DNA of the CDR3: TGTGCCAGCAGCTTCCCTCTAGGGGGAGACGTGGCCCAGTACTTC. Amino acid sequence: CASSFPLGGDVAQYF. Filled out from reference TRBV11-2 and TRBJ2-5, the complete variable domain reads EAGVAQSPRYKIIEKRQSVAFWCNPISGHATLYWYQQILGQGPKLLIQFQNNGVVDDSQLPKDRFSAERLKGVDSTLKIQPAKLEDSAVYLCASSFPLGGDVAQYFGPGTRLLVL.

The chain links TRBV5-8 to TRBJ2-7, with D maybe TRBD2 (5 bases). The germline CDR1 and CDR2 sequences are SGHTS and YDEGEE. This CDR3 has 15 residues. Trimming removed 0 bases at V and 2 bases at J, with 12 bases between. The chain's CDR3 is CASSLVAGGAYEQYV. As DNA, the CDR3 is TGTGCCAGCAGCTTGGTGGCAGGAGGCGCCTACGAGCAGTACGTC.

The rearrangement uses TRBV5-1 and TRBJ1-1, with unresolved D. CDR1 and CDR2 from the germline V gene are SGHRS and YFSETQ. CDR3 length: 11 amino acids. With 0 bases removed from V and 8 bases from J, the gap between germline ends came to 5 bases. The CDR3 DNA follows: TGCGCCAGCAGCTTGGAAAAGGAAGCTTTCTTT. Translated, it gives CASSLEKEAFF. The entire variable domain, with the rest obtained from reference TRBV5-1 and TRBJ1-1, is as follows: KAGVTQTPRYLIKTRGQQVTLSCSPISGHRSVSWYQQTPGQGLQFLFEYFSETQRNKGNFPGRFSGRQFSNSRSEMNVSTLELGDSALYLCASSLEKEAFFGQGTRLTVV.

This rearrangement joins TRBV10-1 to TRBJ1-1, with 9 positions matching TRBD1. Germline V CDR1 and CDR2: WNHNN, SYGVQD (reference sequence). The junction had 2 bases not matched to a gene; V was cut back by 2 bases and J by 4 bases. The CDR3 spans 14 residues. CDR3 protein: CASSEGQGFTEAFF. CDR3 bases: TGCGCCAGCAGTGAGGGACAGGGGTTCACTGAAGCTTTCTTT.

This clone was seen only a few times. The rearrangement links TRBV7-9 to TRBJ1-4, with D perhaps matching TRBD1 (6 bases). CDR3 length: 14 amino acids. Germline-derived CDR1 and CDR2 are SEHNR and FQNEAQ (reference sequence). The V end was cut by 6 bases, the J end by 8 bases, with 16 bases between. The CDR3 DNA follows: TGTGCCAGCAGTGACACCCGGGACATGGAAAAACTGTTTTTT. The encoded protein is CASSDTRDMEKLFF.

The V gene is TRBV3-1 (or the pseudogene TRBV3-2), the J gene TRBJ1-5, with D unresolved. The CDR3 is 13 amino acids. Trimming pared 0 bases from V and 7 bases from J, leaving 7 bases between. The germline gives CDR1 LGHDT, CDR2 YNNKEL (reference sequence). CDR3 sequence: CASSQDSSQPQHF. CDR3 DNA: TGTGCCAGCAGCCAAGATTCCTCCCAGCCCCAGCATTTT.

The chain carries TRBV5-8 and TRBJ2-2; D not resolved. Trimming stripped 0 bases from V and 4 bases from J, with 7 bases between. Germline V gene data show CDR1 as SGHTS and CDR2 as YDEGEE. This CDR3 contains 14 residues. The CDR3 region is CASSLDWTTGELFF. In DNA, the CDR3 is TGTGCCAGCAGCTTGGACTGGACCACCGGGGAGCTGTTTTTT. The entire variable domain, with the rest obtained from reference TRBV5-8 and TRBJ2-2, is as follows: EAGVTQSPTHLIKTRGQQATLRCSPISGHTSVYWYQQALGLGLQFLLWYDEGEERNRGNFPPRFSGRQFPNYSSELNVNALELEDSALYLCASSLDWTTGELFFGEGSRLTVL.

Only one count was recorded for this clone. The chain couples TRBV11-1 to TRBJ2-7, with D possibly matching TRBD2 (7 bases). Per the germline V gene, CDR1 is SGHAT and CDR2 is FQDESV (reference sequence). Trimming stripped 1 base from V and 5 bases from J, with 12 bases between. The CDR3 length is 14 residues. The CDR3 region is CASSLVGGQHEQYF. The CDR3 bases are TGTGCCAGCAGCTTAGTCGGGGGGCAGCACGAGCAGTACTTC.

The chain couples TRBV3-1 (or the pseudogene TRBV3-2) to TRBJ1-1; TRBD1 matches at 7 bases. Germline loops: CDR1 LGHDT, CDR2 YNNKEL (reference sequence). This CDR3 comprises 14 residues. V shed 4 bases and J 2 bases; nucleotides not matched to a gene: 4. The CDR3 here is CASSRQGPNTEAFF. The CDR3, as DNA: TGTGCCAGCAGCCGACAGGGCCCCAACACTGAAGCTTTCTTT.

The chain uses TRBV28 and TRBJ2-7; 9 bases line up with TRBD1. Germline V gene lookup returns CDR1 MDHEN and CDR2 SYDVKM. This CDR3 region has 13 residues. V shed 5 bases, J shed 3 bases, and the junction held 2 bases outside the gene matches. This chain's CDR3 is CASSTGQGYEQYF. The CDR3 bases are TGTGCCAGCAGTACGGGACAGGGCTACGAGCAGTACTTC.

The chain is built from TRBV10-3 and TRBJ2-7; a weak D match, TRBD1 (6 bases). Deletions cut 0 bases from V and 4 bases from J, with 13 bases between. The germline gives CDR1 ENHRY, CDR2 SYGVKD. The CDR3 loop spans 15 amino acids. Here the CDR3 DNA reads TGTGCCATCAGTGAGTCCCGGACAGAGTTATACGAGCAGTACTTC. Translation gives CAISESRTELYEQYF.